The 12 T cell receptor beta chains listed next were all sequenced from one sample in a study of blood T cells in healthy people across ages. The use of a sample-barcoded 5' primer and a J-beta primer mix characterized a second PCR of roughly 6 to 11 cycles. TCRdb fed the 5' RACE reads into MiXCR, producing one record per CDR3 protein. The data contain about a million distinct CDR3 sequences, just over 50% of them seen just once; the ten biggest clones take up about a fifth. Sequences were obtained from blood. The receptors were sampled from a woman in her sixties in good health.

The CDR3 nucleotides are TGCGCCAGCAGCCGAGGACTTTTCGCCTACGAGCAGTACTTC. Translating it yields CASSRGLFAYEQYF. The chain carries TRBV4-1 and TRBJ2-7, with D tentatively TRBD2 (5 bases). CDR1 and CDR2 (germline): MGHRA, YSYEKL. The CDR3 length is 14 residues. V lost 4 bases, J lost 2 bases, and 12 bases lay in between.

This chain joins TRBV7-2 and TRBJ2-1; tentatively, D is TRBD1 or TRBD2 (7 bases each). Germline CDR1 reads SGHTA; CDR2 reads FQGNSA. The CDR3 sequence is 15 residues long. The V and J ends lost 1 base and 9 bases respectively, with 16 bases between them. CDR3 nucleotides: TGTGCCAGCAGCTTAGTGCCCACCAGGGGGGGTGAGCAGTTCTTC. Amino acid sequence: CASSLVPTRGGEQFF.

This chain links TRBV21-1 with TRBJ2-4; the DNA was not compared with TRBD2, the D call given in the table. The J call may be mistaken, given a closer DNA end match to TRBJ2-7. TRBV21-1 is classified as a pseudogene. This CDR3 has 16 amino acids. The CDR3 coding sequence is TGTGCCAACCGACTAGCGGGACTCGATAGCTCCTACGAGCAGTACTTC. Translated, it gives CANRLAGLDSSYEQYF.

This clonotype was counted a single time. This chain joins TRBV6-6 and TRBJ2-7, with a weak D call TRBD2 (5 bases). This CDR3 is built from 13 residues. Trimming removed 5 bases from V and 5 bases from J, with 13 bases in between. Germline assignment: CDR1 MNHNY and CDR2 SVGAGI (reference sequence). CDR3 loop: CASSDMAGHEQYF. Here the CDR3 DNA reads TGTGCCAGCAGTGACATGGCGGGCCACGAGCAGTACTTC.

The rearrangement uses TRBV3-1 and TRBJ1-5; maybe TRBD1 (5 bases). This CDR3 is built from 14 residues. V gave up 4 bases and J gave up 4 bases, with 11 bases separating them. Germline CDR1 and CDR2: LGHDT and YNNKEL (reference sequence). CDR3 loop: CASSRGRGNQPQHF. Here the CDR3 DNA reads TGTGCCAGCAGCCGGGGCCGGGGTAATCAGCCCCAGCATTTT. The variable domain in full, completed from reference TRBV3-1 and TRBJ1-5, reads DTAVSQTPKYLVTQMGNDKSIKCEQNLGHDTMYWYKQDSKKFLKIMFSYNNKELIINETVPNRFSPKSPDKAHLNLHINSLELGDSAVYFCASSRGRGNQPQHFGDGTRLSIL.

The chain employs TRBV7-2 and TRBJ1-5; D ambiguous. CDR1 and CDR2 (germline): SGHTA, FQGNSA. Trimming took off 5 bases at V and 3 bases at J, with 14 bases between the two ends. The CDR3 length is 15 residues. CDR3 sequence: CASSPERGTNQPQHF. The DNA for the CDR3 is TGTGCCAGCAGCCCCGAGCGGGGAACCAATCAGCCCCAGCATTTT.

The chain combines TRBV10-3 with TRBJ2-1; 7 bases are shared with TRBD1. Germline CDR1 reads ENHRY; CDR2 reads SYGVKD. The CDR3 extends over 15 amino acids. J gave up 5 bases and V 4 bases, and 8 bases lay outside the gene matches. In DNA form, the CDR3 reads TGTGCCATCAGTGTGGGAAGGGGGCCGGACAATGAGCAGTTCTTC. Protein sequence: CAISVGRGPDNEQFF.

This clonotype was recorded only once. J is TRBJ2-7 and V is TRBV5-1; TRBD1 aligns across 9 bases. V trimming: 5 bases; J trimming: 1 base; junction bases outside the gene matches: 7. Per the germline V gene, CDR1 is SGHRS and CDR2 is YFSETQ. The CDR3 contains 15 residues. CDR3 sequence: CASSPDRGISYEQYF. DNA for the CDR3: TGCGCCAGCAGTCCGGACAGGGGAATTTCCTACGAGCAGTACTTC. The variable domain in full, with the rest retrieved from reference TRBV5-1 and TRBJ2-7, is KAGVTQTPRYLIKTRGQQVTLSCSPISGHRSVSWYQQTPGQGLQFLFEYFSETQRNKGNFPGRFSGRQFSNSRSEMNVSTLELGDSALYLCASSPDRGISYEQYFGPGTRLTVT.

Concerning this clonotype: This clone may be a read error of a much larger clone one base away. The rearrangement links TRBV29-1 to TRBJ2-7, with a weak D call TRBD2 (6 bases). Germline V gene data show CDR1 as SQVTM and CDR2 as ANQGSEA. Between the trimmed V and J ends, which lost 7 bases and 0 bases, there was a span of 19 bases. The CDR3 consists of 15 residues. CDR3 sequence (DNA): TGCAGCGCCCGCCGGACTACCGGGCGCTCCTACGAGCAGTACTTC. It specifies CSARRTTGRSYEQYF.

This chain joins TRBV20-1 and TRBJ2-5; D is perhaps TRBD2 (6 bases). The J call is doubtful: the DNA matches TRBJ2-7 better. Germline assignment: CDR1 DFQATT and CDR2 SNEGSKA (reference sequence). The CDR3 spans 11 residues. The chain's CDR3 is CSVREAYEQYF. The DNA for the CDR3 is TGCAGTGTTAGGGAGGCCTACGAGCAGTACTTC.

For the CDR3, the DNA is TGTGCCAGCAGTTCTAGTCTGGACCGGAGGACTGAAGCTTTCTTT. Its translation is CASSSSLDRRTEAFF. The chain couples TRBV27 to TRBJ1-1; D gene unclear. Trimming stripped 4 bases from V and 5 bases from J, with 17 bases between. This CDR3 is 15 amino acids long. Germline V gene data show CDR1 as MNHEY and CDR2 as SMNVEV (reference sequence).

This clonotype was picked up one time. The J gene is TRBJ1-6, the V gene TRBV12-3 or TRBV12-4; D is ambiguous. This CDR3 spans 12 amino acids. Deletions cut 5 bases from V and 7 bases from J, with 6 bases between. The CDR3 reads CASSMANSPLHF. CDR3 in DNA: TGTGCCAGCAGTATGGCGAATTCACCCCTCCACTTT.